Listed below are T cell receptor beta chains from one sample, sequenced in a study of T cells in Graves' hyperthyroidism and ophthalmopathy. MiXCR, applied by TCRdb to the multiplex PCR reads, yields one record per CDR3 protein. The sample holds 500,000 to 800,000 distinct CDR3 sequences; about 14% are singletons and the top ten take around 13%. Material for sequencing was blood. Receptors were obtained from a woman in her 50s with Graves' ophthalmopathy. Each CDR3 is given with its conserved first and last residue. A D gene is named only where the DNA matches it firmly. Some rows have no size entry. The others give once, few or many, or a class for an expanded clone.

d_call: -
v_call: TRBV5-1
clone_size: many
j_call: TRBJ2-7
cdr3_nt: TGCGCCAGCAGCGGCGGGACCCCGAGCCTTGTTGAGCAGTACTTC
cdr3_aa: CASSGGTPSLVEQYF

d_call: -
v_call: TRBV7-6
clone_size: many
j_call: TRBJ2-7
cdr3_nt: TGTGCCAGCAGCTCTAGGGGGGGCTCCTACGAGCAGTACTTC
cdr3_aa: CASSSRGGSYEQYF

d_call: TRBD1
v_call: TRBV12-3/TRBV12-4
clone_size: -
j_call: TRBJ1-5
cdr3_nt: TGTGCCAGCAGTTTCCCAGACAGGGCTCCTACTTCCAATCAGCCCCAGCATTTT
cdr3_aa: CASSFPDRAPTSNQPQHF

d_call: -
v_call: TRBV6-1
clone_size: few
j_call: TRBJ2-7
cdr3_nt: TGTGCCAGCAGGGGGCTATCCTACGAGCAGTACTTC
cdr3_aa: CASRGLSYEQYF

d_call: -
v_call: TRBV20-1
clone_size: many
j_call: TRBJ1-1
cdr3_nt: TGCAGTGCACAAAGGTTCGGTGCGGACACTGAAGCTTTCTTT
cdr3_aa: CSAQRFGADTEAFF

d_call: TRBD1
v_call: TRBV11-2
clone_size: many
j_call: TRBJ1-4
cdr3_nt: TGTGCCAGCAGCCCAAAGACGGGGACAGTCGCAACTAATGAAAAACTGTTTTTT
cdr3_aa: CASSPKTGTVATNEKLFF

d_call: TRBD1
v_call: TRBV4-1
clone_size: -
j_call: TRBJ1-6
cdr3_nt: TGCGCCAGCAGCCAAGACGACCCCGGGACAGGGCCACCCCTCCACTTT
cdr3_aa: CASSQDDPGTGPPLHF

d_call: TRBD2
v_call: TRBV27
clone_size: many
j_call: TRBJ2-7
cdr3_nt: TGTGCCAGCAGGCGACGAGGAGGAGTAGCGGGGAGCTACGAGCAGTACTTC
cdr3_aa: CASRRRGGVAGSYEQYF

d_call: -
v_call: TRBV28
clone_size: many
j_call: TRBJ1-1
cdr3_nt: TGTGCCAGCAGTTTAGCGGCAGAATTGAACACTGAAGCTTTCTTT
cdr3_aa: CASSLAAELNTEAFF

d_call: -
v_call: TRBV9
clone_size: many
j_call: TRBJ2-3
cdr3_nt: TGTGCCAGCAGCGCACTAGCCTCAAGCACAGATACGCAGTATTTT
cdr3_aa: CASSALASSTDTQYF

d_call: -
v_call: TRBV11-3
clone_size: many
j_call: TRBJ2-5
cdr3_nt: TGTGCCAGCAGCTTAGTTCGCTGGGACCAAGAGACCCAGTACTTC
cdr3_aa: CASSLVRWDQETQYF

d_call: -
v_call: TRBV7-3
clone_size: -
j_call: TRBJ1-1
cdr3_nt: TGTGCCAGCAGCCGGGGTACGGGGGGCAGTACTGAAGCTTTCTTT
cdr3_aa: CASSRGTGGSTEAFF

d_call: -
v_call: TRBV19
clone_size: -
j_call: TRBJ2-2
cdr3_nt: TGTGCCAGTAGGTTTGAATCGAACACCGGGGAGCTGTTTTTT
cdr3_aa: CASRFESNTGELFF

d_call: -
v_call: TRBV2
clone_size: many
j_call: TRBJ1-1
cdr3_nt: TGTGCCAGCATTCAAGGGTGGGGGGCCGCGAACACTGAAGCTTTCTTT
cdr3_aa: CASIQGWGAANTEAFF